These 13 T cell receptor beta chains share one sample of origin, sequenced in a study of human T cells and chemical hapten exposure. MiXCR, applied by TCRdb to the RACE reads, yields one record per CDR3 protein. The repertoire holds fewer than 400,000 distinct CDR3 sequences, with about 7% as singletons. Time point defined: patch test 1, 2 weeks after DPC sensitization. Treatment defined: therapeutic diphenylcyclopropenone sensitization with weekly scalp DPC. Sample: whole blood, taken in connection with sensitization to the hapten diphenylcyclopropenone (DPC). Source of these receptors: a woman aged 18-30 years with alopecia areata. Some clones in this sample may be carry-over from other donors' samples.

The chain links TRBV12-3 or TRBV12-4 to TRBJ1-2, with D perhaps matching TRBD1 (6 bases). The CDR3 runs 13 residues. Trimming removed 7 bases from V and 2 bases from J, with 11 bases in between. The chain's CDR3 is CASTPGTNYGYTF. CDR3 coding DNA: TGTGCCAGCACTCCCGGGACAAACTATGGCTACACCTTC.

This clonotype was counted only a few times. The V call is TRBV10-3, the J call TRBJ1-2; D may be TRBD1 (6 bases). The V end was cut by 7 bases, the J end by 8 bases, with 20 bases between. The length of the CDR3 is 14 residues. Germline V CDR1 and CDR2: ENHRY, SYGVKD. CDR3 sequence (DNA): TGTGCCATCACCTCTCCCACGCGGGGGCAAGGCTACACCTTC. As protein: CAITSPTRGQGYTF.

This clonotype was recorded a few times. J is TRBJ2-3 and V is TRBV12-3 or TRBV12-4, with TRBD1 identical over 7 bases. The CDR3 runs to 16 residues. The V and J ends lost 6 bases and 2 bases, in that order; junction bases with no gene match: 11. The CDR3 DNA reads as TGTGCCAGCAGAACCGTCTGGGACAGAATCACAGATACGCAGTATTTT. Translation: CASRTVWDRITDTQYF.

This clonotype was seen a few times. This rearrangement joins TRBV20-1 to TRBJ2-3; D ambiguous. Germline-derived CDR1 and CDR2 are DFQATT and SNEGSKA (reference sequence). Trimming stripped 7 bases from V and 5 bases from J, with 19 bases between. The CDR3 totals 14 residues. CDR3 in DNA: TGCAGTGTTCTCGGCCAGACGGCGAAAGATACGCAGTATTTT. This gives the protein CSVLGQTAKDTQYF.

This clonotype came up many times. V gene TRBV6-2 or TRBV6-3 combines with J gene TRBJ2-2, with D unclear. Germline-derived CDR1 and CDR2 are MNHEY and SVGEGT. Trimming took off 9 bases at V and 6 bases at J, with 17 bases between the two ends. The CDR3 sequence is 14 residues long. Here the CDR3 DNA reads TGTGCCAGTCGGGCGAGAGTGGAACCCGGGGAGCTGTTTTTT. Encoded protein: CASRARVEPGELFF.

This chain's CDR3 is CASSSQRGIEETQYF. The CDR3 region has the DNA TGTGCCAGCAGCTCTCAGCGGGGGATTGAAGAGACCCAGTACTTC. The V gene is TRBV7-2, the J gene TRBJ2-5, with 8 bases fitting TRBD2. Germline V gives CDR1 SGHTA, CDR2 FQGNSA. The V segment lost 4 bases and the J segment 3 bases; nucleotides outside the gene matches: 7. The CDR3 covers 15 residues. Combining the CDR3 with reference TRBV7-2 and TRBJ2-5 gives the whole variable domain GAGVSQSPSNKVTEKGKDVELRCDPISGHTALYWYRQSLGQGLEFLIYFQGNSAPDKSGLPSDRFSAERTGGSVSTLTIQRTQQEDSAVYLCASSSQRGIEETQYFGPGTRLLVL.

The chain recombines TRBV27 with TRBJ1-6, with D maybe TRBD1 (5 bases). The germline gives CDR1 MNHEY, CDR2 SMNVEV (reference sequence). With 3 bases removed from V and 6 bases from J, the gap between germline ends came to 15 bases. The CDR3 has 16 amino acids. The CDR3 loop reads CASSLRGGLGNSPLHF. DNA of the CDR3: TGTGCCAGCAGTTTGAGGGGCGGGCTAGGTAATTCACCCCTCCACTTT.

This clonotype has more than one count but fewer than ten. J is TRBJ2-2 and V is TRBV6-2 or TRBV6-3; D unclear. With 4 bases removed from V and 7 bases from J, the gap between germline ends came to 4 bases. This CDR3 spans 11 amino acids. Germline V gene sequence: CDR1 MNHEY, CDR2 SVGEGT. The CDR3 protein is CASSWGGELFF. CDR3 DNA: TGTGCCAGCAGTTGGGGCGGGGAGCTGTTTTTT.

This clonotype was seen many times. The chain recombines TRBV24-1 with TRBJ1-5; D remains unclear. CDR1 KGHDR and CDR2 SFDVKD come from the germline V gene. The CDR3 totals 13 residues. Trimming stripped 1 base from V and 5 bases from J, with 5 bases between. For the CDR3, the DNA is TGTGCCACCAGTGATTTCGAGGATCAGCCCCAGCATTTT. The encoded protein is CATSDFEDQPQHF.

This clonotype has only a few counts. The chain uses TRBV6-2 or TRBV6-3 and TRBJ1-5; D possibly corresponds to TRBD1 (6 bases). In germline, CDR1 is MNHEY, CDR2 SVGEGT. The CDR3 consists of 16 residues. V lost 4 bases, J lost 2 bases, and 15 bases lay in between. Here the CDR3 DNA reads TGTGCCAGCAGTTCCGCTCGGGGGCAAGGCAATCAGCCCCAGCATTTT. Amino acids: CASSSARGQGNQPQHF.

The genes are TRBV12-3 or TRBV12-4 and TRBJ2-7, with D perhaps TRBD1 or TRBD2 (5 bases each). The CDR3 runs 15 residues. Trimming removed 7 bases from V and 6 bases from J, with 22 bases in between. The CDR3 reads CASTQAGTWSGEQYF. The CDR3 nucleotides are TGTGCCAGCACCCAGGCCGGGACCTGGTCGGGCGAGCAGTACTTC.

This clonotype occurred a few times. The chain couples TRBV9 to TRBJ2-3, with D possibly matching TRBD1 (5 bases). CDR1 SGDLS and CDR2 YYNGEE come from the germline V gene. Trimming removed 0 bases from V and 4 bases from J, with 9 bases in between. The CDR3 has 14 residues. The DNA of the CDR3 is TGTGCCAGCAGCGTAGCAGGGTTCGCAGATACGCAGTATTTT. Translating gives CASSVAGFADTQYF.

The sample holds many counts of this clonotype. The chain is built from TRBV4-3 and TRBJ2-5; 10 positions agree with TRBD1. The CDR3 consists of 18 residues. V lost 0 bases to trimming and J lost 4 bases; unmatched junction nucleotides: 11. CDR1 LGHNA and CDR2 YSLEER come from the germline V gene. The CDR3 nucleotides are TGCGCCAGCAGCCAAGACTCCGGGACAGGGGTTCGACGAGAGACCCAGTACTTC. Translation: CASSQDSGTGVRRETQYF.